The rows below give T cell receptor beta chains drawn from one sample of a study of T cells in Graves' hyperthyroidism and ophthalmopathy. TCRdb reprocessed the multiplex PCR reads via MiXCR and lists one record per CDR3 protein. Of hundreds of thousands of distinct CDR3 sequences detected, roughly 14% appear once; the ten largest clones hold around 4.5%. The sequenced material came from blood. These receptors came from a woman in her thirties or forties with Graves' ophthalmopathy. Each CDR3 is given with its conserved first and last residue. D genes are given only for firm matches. Clone sizes are given selectively: once, few, many, or a class where the clone is expanded.

d_call: NA; v_call: TRBV7-2; j_call: TRBJ2-5; clone_size: many; cdr3_aa: CASSPGQWETQYF; cdr3_nt: TGTGCCAGCAGCCCCGGCCAGTGGGAGACCCAGTACTTC
d_call: TRBD2; v_call: TRBV7-3; j_call: TRBJ2-7; clone_size: many; cdr3_aa: CASSLMGRGEQYF; cdr3_nt: TGTGCCAGCAGCTTAATGGGGAGGGGCGAGCAGTACTTC
d_call: NA; v_call: TRBV19; j_call: TRBJ1-5; clone_size: NA; cdr3_aa: CASTDEHISNQPQHF; cdr3_nt: TGTGCCAGTACAGACGAACACATTAGCAATCAGCCCCAGCATTTT
d_call: TRBD1; v_call: TRBV9; j_call: TRBJ1-1; clone_size: many; cdr3_aa: CASSAHRGLDEAFF; cdr3_nt: TGTGCCAGCAGCGCCCACAGGGGGCTAGATGAAGCTTTCTTT
d_call: NA; v_call: TRBV2; j_call: TRBJ1-2; clone_size: many; cdr3_aa: CASSEYRTGYTF; cdr3_nt: TGTGCCAGCAGTGAATACCGTACTGGCTACACCTTC
d_call: TRBD2; v_call: TRBV28; j_call: TRBJ2-7; clone_size: NA; cdr3_aa: CASTPPGTNSYEQYF; cdr3_nt: TGTGCCAGCACCCCTCCCGGGACTAACTCTTACGAGCAGTACTTC
d_call: TRBD2; v_call: TRBV2; j_call: TRBJ2-5; clone_size: many; cdr3_aa: CASSELAAQETQYF; cdr3_nt: TGTGCCAGCAGCGAACTAGCGGCTCAAGAGACCCAGTACTTC
d_call: NA; v_call: TRBV6-1; j_call: TRBJ1-2; clone_size: NA; cdr3_aa: CASTRGAGRTGYTF; cdr3_nt: TGTGCCAGCACCAGAGGGGCAGGGCGGACCGGCTACACCTTC
d_call: NA; v_call: TRBV20-1; j_call: TRBJ1-2; clone_size: NA; cdr3_aa: CSARGTADYGYTF; cdr3_nt: TGCAGTGCTAGAGGGACAGCGGACTATGGCTACACCTTC
d_call: NA; v_call: TRBV9; j_call: TRBJ1-2; clone_size: many; cdr3_aa: CASSSRDNEPYGYTF; cdr3_nt: TGTGCCAGCAGCTCCCGGGATAACGAACCCTATGGCTACACCTTC
d_call: NA; v_call: TRBV28; j_call: TRBJ2-7; clone_size: NA; cdr3_aa: CASSPRDLREQYF; cdr3_nt: TGTGCCAGCAGTCCCCGGGATCTTCGAGAGCAGTACTTC
d_call: TRBD1; v_call: TRBV6-1; j_call: TRBJ1-1; clone_size: many; cdr3_aa: CASSDLRQGNTEAFF; cdr3_nt: TGTGCCAGCAGTGACCTCCGACAGGGCAACACTGAAGCTTTCTTT
d_call: NA; v_call: TRBV29-1; j_call: TRBJ2-2; clone_size: many; cdr3_aa: CSVVSADSNTGELFF; cdr3_nt: TGCAGCGTTGTTTCGGCGGACTCGAACACCGGGGAGCTGTTTTTT
d_call: NA; v_call: TRBV28; j_call: TRBJ2-7; clone_size: many; cdr3_aa: CASSLEGPGRDWWEQYF; cdr3_nt: TGTGCCAGCAGTTTGGAAGGGCCCGGACGGGACTGGTGGGAGCAGTACTTC
d_call: NA; v_call: TRBV6-5; j_call: TRBJ1-1; clone_size: many; cdr3_aa: CASKASGTEAFF; cdr3_nt: TGTGCCAGCAAGGCATCCGGGACTGAAGCTTTCTTT
d_call: TRBD1; v_call: TRBV28; j_call: TRBJ1-2; clone_size: NA; cdr3_aa: CASSLGTGRERGYTF; cdr3_nt: TGTGCCAGCAGCCTCGGGACAGGTCGCGAGCGCGGCTACACCTTC
d_call: NA; v_call: TRBV6-1; j_call: TRBJ2-7; clone_size: few; cdr3_aa: CASRFTSTGYEQYF; cdr3_nt: TGTGCCAGCAGGTTCACGTCTACCGGCTACGAGCAGTACTTC
d_call: NA; v_call: TRBV5-5; j_call: TRBJ2-5; clone_size: NA; cdr3_aa: CASSPRTPEAQYF; cdr3_nt: TGTGCCAGCAGCCCCCGCACCCCCGAAGCCCAGTACTTC
d_call: TRBD2; v_call: TRBV20-1; j_call: TRBJ2-5; clone_size: many; cdr3_aa: CSARFWTSGSRETQYF; cdr3_nt: TGCAGTGCTAGATTCTGGACTAGCGGGAGTAGAGAGACCCAGTACTTC
d_call: NA; v_call: TRBV20-1; j_call: TRBJ1-5; clone_size: many; cdr3_aa: CSAREARGLSNQPQHF; cdr3_nt: TGCAGTGCTAGAGAGGCTAGGGGCCTTAGCAATCAGCCCCAGCATTTT
d_call: NA; v_call: TRBV19; j_call: TRBJ1-2; clone_size: many; cdr3_aa: CASSKGRGALSGYTF; cdr3_nt: TGTGCCAGTAGTAAGGGAAGGGGGGCGCTTAGCGGCTACACCTTC
d_call: NA; v_call: TRBV12-3/TRBV12-4; j_call: TRBJ1-5; clone_size: many; cdr3_aa: CASSPSRTDQPQHF; cdr3_nt: TGTGCCAGCAGTCCCTCCCGGACGGATCAGCCCCAGCATTTT
d_call: NA; v_call: TRBV20-1; j_call: TRBJ1-1; clone_size: many; cdr3_aa: CSARVQTEMNTEAFF; cdr3_nt: TGCAGTGCTAGAGTTCAGACAGAGATGAACACTGAAGCTTTCTTT
d_call: NA; v_call: TRBV11-2; j_call: TRBJ2-2; clone_size: many; cdr3_aa: CASSLVGTQNTGELFF; cdr3_nt: TGTGCCAGCAGCTTAGTCGGGACTCAAAACACCGGGGAGCTGTTTTTT
d_call: NA; v_call: TRBV18; j_call: TRBJ2-7; clone_size: NA; cdr3_aa: CASSPPRGVVREQYF; cdr3_nt: TGTGCCAGCTCACCACCGAGAGGGGTGGTTCGCGAGCAGTACTTC
d_call: TRBD1; v_call: TRBV12-3/TRBV12-4; j_call: TRBJ1-2; clone_size: NA; cdr3_aa: CASSLTGETYGYTF; cdr3_nt: TGTGCCAGCAGTCTGACAGGGGAGACCTATGGCTACACCTTC
d_call: NA; v_call: TRBV12-3/TRBV12-4; j_call: TRBJ2-3; clone_size: many; cdr3_aa: CASSPGVTSTDTQYF; cdr3_nt: TGTGCCAGCAGTCCTGGAGTTACGAGCACAGATACGCAGTATTTT
d_call: TRBD1; v_call: TRBV18; j_call: TRBJ2-2; clone_size: NA; cdr3_aa: CASSLNRGRDTGELFF; cdr3_nt: TGTGCCAGCTCACTCAACAGGGGGCGCGACACCGGGGAGCTGTTTTTT
d_call: NA; v_call: TRBV19; j_call: TRBJ2-7; clone_size: NA; cdr3_aa: CAASGGRSSYEQYF; cdr3_nt: TGTGCCGCCAGTGGAGGTCGGAGCTCCTACGAGCAGTACTTC
d_call: TRBD1; v_call: TRBV6-1; j_call: TRBJ1-1; clone_size: many; cdr3_aa: CASTLTGVNTEAFF; cdr3_nt: TGTGCCAGCACCTTGACAGGGGTGAACACTGAAGCTTTCTTT
d_call: NA; v_call: TRBV7-9; j_call: TRBJ1-1; clone_size: NA; cdr3_aa: CASSQSSATEAFF; cdr3_nt: TGTGCCAGCAGCCAATCCAGCGCTACTGAAGCTTTCTTT
d_call: NA; v_call: TRBV3-1; j_call: TRBJ1-2; clone_size: few; cdr3_aa: CASSHPARYGYTF; cdr3_nt: TGTGCCAGCAGCCATCCAGCCCGCTATGGCTACACCTTC
d_call: TRBD1; v_call: TRBV2; j_call: TRBJ1-6; clone_size: many; cdr3_aa: CASMKDRGNSPLHF; cdr3_nt: TGTGCCAGCATGAAGGACAGGGGCAATTCACCCCTCCACTTT
d_call: TRBD1; v_call: TRBV12-3/TRBV12-4; j_call: TRBJ2-2; clone_size: many; cdr3_aa: CASRDRGYTGELFF; cdr3_nt: TGTGCCAGCAGGGACAGGGGGTACACCGGGGAGCTGTTTTTT
d_call: NA; v_call: TRBV11-2; j_call: TRBJ2-5; clone_size: many; cdr3_aa: CASSLDVGQETQYF; cdr3_nt: TGTGCCAGCAGCTTAGATGTAGGTCAGGAGACCCAGTACTTC
d_call: TRBD2; v_call: TRBV28; j_call: TRBJ2-7; clone_size: many; cdr3_aa: CASSFLGLVGEQYF; cdr3_nt: TGTGCCAGCAGTTTCTTGGGACTAGTAGGCGAGCAGTACTTC